These 14 T cell receptor beta chains were all obtained from the same sample, sequenced in a study of identifying expanded T cells in peripheral blood. Profiling relied on immunoSEQ multiplex PCR, and the TCRdb table lists in-frame clones only, not all of them. The sample comprises about 78,000 clones, more than 70% of which are singletons, and under 20% rests with the top ten. Sequenced input: blood. The receptors derive from a person aged 18 to 70 in good health.

This clone showed up just once. This chain uses TRBV2 with TRBJ2-2, with 7 bases identical to TRBD2. The CDR3 has 16 amino acids. Per germline, CDR1 SNHLY and CDR2 FYNNEI. The V and J ends lost 6 bases and 0 bases, in that order; junction bases with no gene match: 7. For the CDR3, the DNA is TGTGCCAGCAGCCTCGAGGGAGGGGCGAACACCGGGGAGCTGTTTTTT. This sequence encodes CASSLEGGANTGELFF.

The chain carries TRBV5-6 and TRBJ2-5; D call uncertain. The V and J ends lost 6 bases and 3 bases respectively, with 15 bases between them. Per the germline V gene, CDR1 is SGHDT and CDR2 is YYEEEE. The CDR3 totals 14 residues. CDR3 in DNA: TGTGCCAGCATTCTACAAGGGTTAAAAGAGACCCAGTACTTC. Encoded protein: CASILQGLKETQYF.

The rearrangement uses TRBV4-3 and TRBJ2-3, with a weak D call TRBD2 (7 bases). The CDR3 is 16 amino acids. Germline V lookup: CDR1 LGHNA, CDR2 YSLEER. V dropped 0 bases and J dropped 6 bases, with 16 bases sitting between them. This CDR3 is CASSQDGAGARDTQYF. CDR3 bases: TGCGCCAGCAGCCAAGATGGGGCGGGGGCGCGGGATACGCAGTATTTT.

The chain joins TRBV4-3 to TRBJ1-2; 7 nucleotides agree with TRBD1. The CDR3 extends over 16 amino acids. Germline CDR1 reads LGHNA; CDR2 reads YSLEER. Losses at the gene ends were 1 base for V and 2 bases for J; bases not matched to a gene: 7. CDR3 DNA: TGCGCCAGCAGCCAAGTCCAACACAGGGGAAACTATGGCTACACCTTC. It translates to CASSQVQHRGNYGYTF.

The sample holds one count of this clone. The chain employs TRBV5-4 and TRBJ2-5; 7 bases map to TRBD2. The CDR3 sequence is 16 residues long. Trimming took 4 bases from V and 1 from J; bases not matched to a gene: 10. Germline V gene sequence: CDR1 SGHNT, CDR2 YYREEE (reference sequence). CDR3 residues: CASSRGSSGLQETQYF. DNA of the CDR3: TGTGCCAGCAGCCGGGGGTCTAGCGGACTCCAAGAGACCCAGTACTTC.

The V gene is TRBV2, the J gene TRBJ2-3, with no clear D. Germline V gene data show CDR1 as SNHLY and CDR2 as FYNNEI. The CDR3 covers 14 residues. V lost 0 bases and J 2 bases, leaving 6 bases between the germline ends. CDR3 sequence: CASSEASTTDTQYF. The DNA for the CDR3 is TGTGCCAGCAGTGAAGCGAGTACCACAGATACGCAGTATTTT.

The CDR3: CASTHDRLGGYTF. The CDR3 nucleotides read TGTGCCAGCACCCACGACAGGTTGGGTGGCTACACCTTC. This chain connects TRBV6-6 to TRBJ1-2, with D possibly TRBD1 on 6 matching bases. Trimming left V 7 bases short and J 7 bases short, with 16 bases between. The CDR3 totals 13 residues. CDR1 is MNHNY, CDR2 SVGAGI, per germline (reference sequence).

The chain has TRBV28 and TRBJ1-5; D is possibly TRBD1 (5 bases). This CDR3 contains 13 residues. V lost 6 bases, J lost 5 bases, and 11 bases lay in between. Looked up from germline, CDR1 is MDHEN and CDR2 is SYDVKM. The CDR3 DNA sequence: TGTGCCAGCAGCCCCACGGGACATCAGCCCCAGCATTTT. This codes for CASSPTGHQPQHF.

The V and J genes are TRBV19 and TRBJ1-2; unclear D gene. With 3 bases removed from V and 4 bases from J, the gap between germline ends came to 12 bases. Germline loops: CDR1 LNHDA, CDR2 SQIVND (reference sequence). The CDR3 spans 14 residues. The CDR3 loop reads CASSMMDKLYGYTF. The CDR3 DNA reads TGTGCCAGTAGTATGATGGATAAGCTCTATGGCTACACCTTC.

The count of this clone is one. The chain joins TRBV11-2 to TRBJ1-4; a possible D gene is TRBD1 (6 bases). With 1 base removed from V and 10 bases from J, the gap between germline ends came to 13 bases. The CDR3 loop spans 14 amino acids. From germline, CDR1 is SGHAT and CDR2 FQNNGV. In nucleotides, the CDR3 is TGTGCCAGCAGCTTAGGTGGCGGACAGACAAAACTGTTTTTT. Translation gives CASSLGGGQTKLFF.

The V gene is TRBV30, the J gene TRBJ2-5; D unclear. Germline assignment: CDR1 GTSNPN and CDR2 SVGIG (reference sequence). V lost 0 bases and J lost 1, with 6 bases in between. This CDR3 spans 13 amino acids. The CDR3 DNA reads as TGTGCCTGGAGTGTTGCCTTCCAAGAGACCCAGTACTTC. Translating gives CAWSVAFQETQYF. Looking up the rest from reference TRBV30 and TRBJ2-5 gives the full variable domain: SQTIHQWPATLVQPVGSPLSLECTVEGTSNPNLYWYRQAAGRGLQLLFYSVGIGQISSEVPQNLSASRPQDRQFILSSKKLLLSDSGFYLCAWSVAFQETQYFGPGTRLLVL.

This clone was seen a single time. V gene TRBV12-5 combines with J gene TRBJ1-6, with 10 positions matching TRBD1. The length of the CDR3 is 15 residues. Germline CDR1 reads LGHNT; CDR2 reads FRNRAP. V lost 2 bases, J lost 10 bases, and 5 bases stayed unmatched. The DNA for the CDR3 is TGTGCTAGTGGTTTGTGGACAGGGGGTTTCTCACCCCTCCACTTT. Its translation is CASGLWTGGFSPLHF.

The chain employs TRBV10-3 and TRBJ1-2, with D perhaps matching TRBD1 (6 bases). V dropped 10 bases and J dropped 4 bases, with 19 bases sitting between them. The CDR3 has 14 amino acids. Looked up from germline, CDR1 is ENHRY and CDR2 is SYGVKD. The CDR3 DNA follows: TGTGCCAACTGGGGGGGGGCATTCGCCTATGGCTACACCTTC. This translates into CANWGGAFAYGYTF.

The genes are TRBV6-5 and TRBJ2-7; no clear D. The CDR3 runs 12 residues. Germline V lookup: CDR1 MNHEY, CDR2 SVGAGI. Trimming cost V 2 bases and J 6 bases, with 8 bases left between them. The CDR3 loop is CASSYNQAEQYF. The CDR3 nucleotides read TGTGCCAGCAGTTACAATCAGGCCGAGCAGTACTTC.